Described below is a single T cell receptor beta chain sequence and its context. Its specific antigen is unknown. Base qualities are not recorded, but no much larger clone differs from it by a single base. V is trimmed back by 6 bases and J by 4 bases, and the junction contains 8 bases that no gene match accounts for. The CDR3 spans 13 residues, from the cysteine through the phenylalanine. CDR3 DNA only is kept here, 39 bases in frame from base 1. CDR1 and CDR2 are drawn from the germline V gene: SQVTM, ANQGSEA. This sample is part of a study of blood T cell repertoires in COVID-19 (dated by TCRdb to the early 2020s). Study-wide context: Samples covering the acute and convalescent phases of COVID-19 were provided by collaborators in the United States, Italy and Spain. The material from the prospective study consisted of cDNA or gDNA derived from T cells, B-cell-depleted T cells, or PBMCs. Subjects who had been exposed to COVID-19, were actively infected with it, or had recovered from it provided the deeply sampled blood TCRbeta repertoires that made up the dataset. A freely available public database, intended as a resource for researchers studying the immune response to SARS-CoV-2, is where the repertoires were released. Samples came from the ongoing ImmuneRACE study (first 160 participants) plus 1,254 subjects from 6 global collaborators. Sample metadata almost always included a de-identified subject ID, COVID-19 status, age in years and sex. Where HLA class I and class II types were available, the types were taken from metadata supplied by the sample provider, not from assay-based typing. What the work shows at the level of the full study, not this receptor alone: How much clinical and demographic metadata was included differed by source and by participant, and the metadata was provided uncurated.

The collaborating institutions used their own protocols to collect whole blood in K2EDTA tubes. Collaborator samples were shipped for TCRbeta analysis as frozen whole blood, isolated PBMCs, or DNA extracted from either sample type. The immunoSEQ Assay, a bias-controlled multiplex PCR, was used to amplify TCRbeta CDR3 regions from genomic DNA. On the study's bioinformatics: The number of nucleated cells in each sample was estimated from the amplification of reference gene primers within the assay. To quantify the absolute abundance of each unique TCRbeta CDR3 rearrangement, sequence reads were collapsed and filtered. For each sample, productive Simpson clonality was calculated as the square root of Simpson's diversity index over productive rearrangements. TCRdb took this table from immuneACCESS and kept in-frame rearrangements with V and J called. Such tables lack part of the clones; where checked against another copy, unresolved V genes explain under half of the gap, and the rest is unexplained. V and J calls and clone size are as listed in that table; D and trimming were resolved from the DNA. For this sample there are about 40,000 clones; approximately 89% appear just once. 9% of the sample lies in the top ten.

Material: peripheral blood. The receptor's source is a woman in her seventies with acute or convalescent COVID-19. The sequence links TRBV29-1 to TRBJ1-1, and 7 junctional nucleotides match TRBD1. The sequenced DNA: TGCAGCGTGAGACAGGGTCCCGGCACTGAAGCTTTCTTT. It translates to CSVRQGPGTEAFF.